This T cell receptor (beta chain) was recorded in a study of blood T cell repertoires in COVID-19. About the research overall: COVID-19 samples from acute and convalescent phases originated in the United States, Italy and Spain. In each case, the material was cDNA or gDNA derived from T cells, B-cell-depleted T cells, or PBMCs.

Method: immunoSEQ multiplex PCR; TCRdb's copy keeps in-frame clones and lacks some. The table includes about 480,000 clones, around 90% detected once. The V and J ends lost 1 base and 4 bases respectively, with 16 bases between them. Germline V gene data show CDR1 as LGHDT and CDR2 as YNNKEL (reference sequence). The CDR3 is 17 residues long. This TCR was recovered from a woman aged 45-65 years with COVID-19, enrolled during active disease. The rearrangement joins TRBV3-1 (or the pseudogene TRBV3-2) to TRBJ2-2; maybe TRBD2 (6 bases). The sample was peripheral blood. This CDR3 is CASSQGRVGELTGELFF. The CDR3 coding sequence is TGTGCCAGCAGCCAAGGGAGGGTAGGGGAGCTCACCGGGGAGCTGTTTTTT.